The rows below give T cell receptor beta chains drawn from one sample of a study of T cell changes during pregnancy in multiple sclerosis. Some clones are missing from TCRdb's copy, which holds only in-frame ones; the method was immunoSEQ multiplex PCR. The sample consists of about 89,000 clones, roughly 94% of them appearing once. This sample comprised peripheral blood, obtained in the third trimester of pregnancy. The receptors derive from a female donor with multiple sclerosis, enrolled in a pregnancy study. CDR3s include the opening cysteine and the closing phenylalanine or tryptophan. D genes are given only for firm matches. Not all rows give a size; the values are once, few, many and, for expanded clones, a class.

>TRBJ2-1|NA|TRBV11-2|TRBD1
TGTGCCAGCAGTTGGACAGGGGGCAGCTCCTACAATGAGCAGTTCTTC
CASSWTGGSSYNEQFF
>TRBJ2-7|many|TRBV4-2|TRBD2
TGTGCCAGCAGCCAAGGACTAGCGGGCTCCTACGAGCAGTACTTC
CASSQGLAGSYEQYF
>TRBJ1-1|NA|TRBV5-6|NA
TGTGCCAGCAGCTTGGGGGGCGCGCTTGAAGCTTTCTTT
CASSLGGALEAFF
>TRBJ1-4|once|TRBV7-9|NA
TGTGCCAGCAACGCGGGGGGCGAAAATGAAAAACTGTTTTTT
CASNAGGENEKLFF
>TRBJ1-5|NA|TRBV27|TRBD1
TGTGCCAGCAGTTTTTACAGGGGGAGCAATCAGCCCCAGCATTTT
CASSFYRGSNQPQHF
>TRBJ2-7|NA|TRBV30|TRBD1
TGTGCCTGGAGTGACAAGGGACAGGGGGCAAGAAGAGGGTTTTCCTACGAGCAGTACTTC
CAWSDKGQGARRGFSYEQYF
>TRBJ1-1|NA|TRBV6-5|NA
TGTGCCAGCAGCTATAGACAGAGAGACACTGAAGCTTTCTTT
CASSYRQRDTEAFF
>TRBJ2-1|NA|TRBV5-1|NA
TGCGCCAGCAGGGAAGGGGGGGACTACAATGAGCAGTTCTTC
CASREGGDYNEQFF
>TRBJ1-2|NA|TRBV11-2|TRBD1
TGTGCCAGCAGCTTAGAGGGACAGGGGACTGGCGGCTACACCTTC
CASSLEGQGTGGYTF
>TRBJ2-7|NA|TRBV5-4|TRBD2
TGTGCCAGCAGCGGCGGGACTAGCGGTTACGAGCAGTACTTC
CASSGGTSGYEQYF
>TRBJ1-4|NA|TRBV9|NA
TGTGCCAGCAGTCAGGACGGGTTCAGGGCGGAAAAACTGTTTTTT
CASSQDGFRAEKLFF
>TRBJ1-2|NA|TRBV11-2|NA
TGTGCCAGCAGCTTAGATCAGGAAGCTACTAACTATGGCTACACCTTC
CASSLDQEATNYGYTF
>TRBJ1-5|NA|TRBV19|NA
TGTGCCAGTAGTATGGACAGAGGGGCCAATCAGCCCCAGCATTTT
CASSMDRGANQPQHF
>TRBJ2-2|NA|TRBV30|NA
TGTGCCTGGAGTGTTAGTGGGGCTGGGGAGCTGTTTTTT
CAWSVSGAGELFF
>TRBJ1-3|once|TRBV19|TRBD1
TGTGCCAGTACCTGGGACAGGGGACGACAGAAGGGCTCTGGAAACACCATATATTTT
CASTWDRGRQKGSGNTIYF
>TRBJ1-2|NA|TRBV30|TRBD1
TGTGCCTGGAGTGTAATGGCAGGGGGAAGTGGCTACACCTTC
CAWSVMAGGSGYTF
>TRBJ1-1|NA|TRBV4-1|NA
TGCGCCAGCAGCCAAGCCTGGCAGGAAGAAGCTTTCTTT
CASSQAWQEEAFF
>TRBJ2-5|few|TRBV27|NA
TGTGCCAGCAGTCCTACAGGGATGGAGGAAGAGACCCAGTACTTC
CASSPTGMEEETQYF
>TRBJ2-7|NA|TRBV5-1|NA
TGCGCCAGCAGCTTGGCCCCCCAGTACGAGCAGTACTTC
CASSLAPQYEQYF
>TRBJ2-7|NA|TRBV10-3|TRBD2
TGTGCCATCAGTAGACAGCGGGAGGGCCACGACGAGCAGTACTTC
CAISRQREGHDEQYF
>TRBJ2-6|NA|TRBV25-1|TRBD1
TGTGCCAGCGGAACAGGGGCTGGGGCCAACGTCCTGACTTTC
CASGTGAGANVLTF
>TRBJ1-2|NA|TRBV19|NA
TGTGCCAGTAGTATACCCCCGGACTTCTATGGCTACACCTTC
CASSIPPDFYGYTF
>TRBJ2-2|NA|TRBV7-3|TRBD2
TGTGCCAGCAGCTACCGACTAGCGGGAGGTCCCGGGGAGCTGTTTTTT
CASSYRLAGGPGELFF
>TRBJ2-1|NA|TRBV2|NA
TGTGCCACCGGAAAAAGGACTAACTACAATGAGCAGTTCTTC
CATGKRTNYNEQFF
>TRBJ2-1|NA|TRBV14|NA
TGTGCCAGCAGCCAAATGGGCCTCTACAATGAGCAGTTCTTC
CASSQMGLYNEQFF
>TRBJ2-3|NA|TRBV14|TRBD2
TGTGCCAGCAGCCAAGGACGGGAGGTCACAGATACGCAGTATTTT
CASSQGREVTDTQYF
>TRBJ2-2|NA|TRBV19|NA
TGTGCCAGTAGTAACGAGGCGAACACCGGGGAGCTGTTTTTT
CASSNEANTGELFF
>TRBJ2-3|NA|TRBV27|TRBD1
TGTGCCAGCAGTTTTTTAGGGACAGGGTCAGATACGCAGTATTTT
CASSFLGTGSDTQYF
>TRBJ2-3|NA|TRBV28|TRBD2
TGTGCCAGCAGCACTAGCGGGGGGGTGGGCACAGATACGCAGTATTTT
CASSTSGGVGTDTQYF
>TRBJ2-2|NA|TRBV6-5|NA
TGTGCCAGCAGGAGGCCCTCGAACACCGGGGAGCTGTTTTTT
CASRRPSNTGELFF
>TRBJ1-1|once|TRBV2|TRBD1
TGTGCCAGCCCTGACAGGGCCACTGAAGCTTTCTTT
CASPDRATEAFF
>TRBJ2-1|NA|TRBV19|NA
TGTGCCAGTAGTATAGAGCCGGGACATGTATACAATGAGCAGTTCTTC
CASSIEPGHVYNEQFF
>TRBJ2-2|once|TRBV27|TRBD2
TGTGCCAGCAGTAGCGGGATCAAATTTACCGGGGAGCTGTTTTTT
CASSSGIKFTGELFF
>TRBJ2-1|NA|TRBV5-6|TRBD2
TGTGCCAGCAGCTCGGGACTAGCGGGAGCTAATGAGCAGTTCTTC
CASSSGLAGANEQFF
>TRBJ2-7|NA|TRBV9|NA
TGTGCCAGCAGCGTATCTCACGGGGAGACCTACGAGCAGTACTTC
CASSVSHGETYEQYF
>TRBJ1-1|NA|TRBV18|TRBD1
TGTGCCAGCTCACCGCGACAGGGTGGTGGGACTGAAGCTTTCTTT
CASSPRQGGGTEAFF
>TRBJ2-1|NA|TRBV15|TRBD2
TGTGCCACCAGCAGAGGGACTAGCGGGAGTCTCGATGAGCAGTTCTTC
CATSRGTSGSLDEQFF
>TRBJ2-7|NA|TRBV28|TRBD1
TGTGCCAGCAGTGACAGGGGGAGCTCCTACGAGCAGTACTTC
CASSDRGSSYEQYF
>TRBJ1-1|NA|TRBV7-8|TRBD1
TGTGCCAGCAGCTTAGGAGGGGGCATGGGGACTGAAGCTTTCTTT
CASSLGGGMGTEAFF
>TRBJ2-3|NA|TRBV5-1|TRBD1
TGCGCCAGCAGGTCGGGACAGGCCACAGATACGCAGTATTTT
CASRSGQATDTQYF
>TRBJ2-3|NA|TRBV5-4|TRBD2
TGTGCCAGCAGTACTAGCGGCTCAGATACGCAGTATTTT
CASSTSGSDTQYF
>TRBJ2-2|NA|TRBV25-1|NA
TGTGCCAGCATAGCAGAGATTGGCCGAAACACCGGGGAGCTGTTTTTT
CASIAEIGRNTGELFF
>TRBJ2-2|NA|TRBV27|NA
TGTGCCAGCAGTTTCCGAGGGAAAGGCACCGGGGAGCTGTTTTTT
CASSFRGKGTGELFF